Shown below are 28 T cell receptor beta chains from a single sample sequenced in a study of CD8 T cells in Susac syndrome. Reverse transcription of about 0.5 to 1 ug RNA used random hexamers. TCRdb re-called the immunoSEQ multiplex PCR reads through MiXCR, storing one row per CDR3 protein. Of fewer than 80,000 distinct CDR3 sequences detected, around 94% appear once; the ten largest clones hold about 0.52%. The sample was CD8+ T cells from PBMCs. The source is a human donor with Susac syndrome.

The V and J genes are TRBV19 and TRBJ1-1; D unresolved. Trimming stripped 3 bases from V and 8 bases from J, with 10 bases between. The CDR3 is 12 amino acids. The V gene's germline CDR1 is LNHDA and CDR2 SQIVND (reference sequence). In nucleotides, the CDR3 is TGTGCCAGTAGTATCGCGGGCCTAGAAGCTTTCTTT. It translates to CASSIAGLEAFF.

The rearrangement uses TRBV28 and TRBJ1-1, with a weak D call TRBD1 (6 bases). Germline CDR1 reads MDHEN; CDR2 reads SYDVKM. Trimming left V 5 bases short and J 1 base short, with 14 bases between. This CDR3 spans 15 amino acids. The CDR3 is CASSQRLTGNTEAFF. The CDR3 coding sequence is TGTGCCAGCAGTCAGCGACTGACAGGGAACACTGAAGCTTTCTTT.

The chain carries TRBV9 and TRBJ2-1; 9 bases fit TRBD1. This CDR3 is 16 amino acids long. Germline V gives CDR1 SGDLS, CDR2 YYNGEE. V lost 3 bases to trimming and J lost 4 bases; unmatched junction nucleotides: 8. CDR3 loop: CASSANRDRAYNEQFF. In nucleotides, the CDR3 is TGTGCCAGCAGCGCAAACCGGGACAGGGCTTACAATGAGCAGTTCTTC.

This chain uses TRBV7-9 with TRBJ2-7; D not certain. This CDR3 has 12 amino acids. Per the germline V gene, CDR1 is SEHNR and CDR2 is FQNEAQ (reference sequence). V was trimmed by 4 bases and J by 6 bases, leaving 10 bases between them. The DNA of the CDR3 is TGTGCCAGCAGCTCCATGGCCACCGAGCAGTACTTC. It encodes CASSSMATEQYF.

This chain links TRBV15 with TRBJ1-1; D is unresolved. Germline CDR1 reads LNHNV; CDR2 reads YYDKDF (reference sequence). Trimming shortened V by 4 bases and J by 4 bases, and 16 bases separated the two germline ends. The CDR3 has 15 amino acids. The CDR3 DNA sequence: TGTGCCACCAGCACCCGAACTGGGATGGCCACTGAAGCTTTCTTT. Translation: CATSTRTGMATEAFF.

The V gene is TRBV7-9, the J gene TRBJ1-2, with unresolved D. This CDR3 contains 16 residues. The germline CDR1 and CDR2 sequences are SEHNR and FQNEAQ (reference sequence). Trimming removed 5 bases from V and 1 base from J, with 17 bases in between. CDR3 sequence reads: CASSRTVTAHNYGYTF. The CDR3 DNA follows: TGTGCCAGCAGCCGGACCGTCACAGCCCATAACTATGGCTACACCTTC.

This chain joins TRBV6-5 and TRBJ1-5, with D perhaps TRBD1 (5 bases). Germline loops: CDR1 MNHEY, CDR2 SVGAGI. V lost 0 bases, J lost 1 base, and 7 bases lay in between. The CDR3 is 15 residues long. In DNA, the CDR3 is TGTGCCAGCAGTTACTCGCAGGGAAGCAATCAGCCCCAGCATTTT. Amino acids: CASSYSQGSNQPQHF.

The genes are TRBV6-2 or TRBV6-3 and TRBJ2-1; D may match TRBD1 or TRBD2 (5 bases each). V was clipped by 5 bases and J by 6 bases, with 11 bases between them. Germline V gene sequence: CDR1 MNHEY, CDR2 SVGEGT. This CDR3 contains 13 residues. The CDR3 loop reads CASSPPGGNEQFF. The CDR3, as DNA: TGTGCCAGCAGTCCCCCTGGGGGCAATGAGCAGTTCTTC.

The chain is built from TRBV20-1 and TRBJ2-1; either TRBD1 or TRBD2 may fit D (6 bases each). The CDR3 consists of 11 residues. The V and J ends lost 7 bases and 9 bases respectively, with 13 bases between them. CDR1 is DFQATT and CDR2 is SNEGSKA in the germline V gene (reference sequence). CDR3 nucleotides: TGCAGTGGACTAGAGGGGGGTGAGCAGTTCTTC. This translates into CSGLEGGEQFF.

This chain uses TRBV5-1 with TRBJ1-2; no definite D call. The CDR3 covers 14 residues. Germline V gene sequence: CDR1 SGHRS, CDR2 YFSETQ. V was cut by 7 bases and J by 4 bases, with 17 bases left in between. The CDR3 reads CASAGDTTVYGYTF. For the CDR3, the DNA is TGCGCCAGCGCGGGTGACACAACGGTCTATGGCTACACCTTC.

The sample holds a few counts of this clonotype. The chain is built from TRBV2 and TRBJ1-1; D is unresolved. Germline V CDR1 and CDR2: SNHLY, FYNNEI. V was shortened by 4 bases and J by 2 bases, with 2 bases between the two germline ends. The CDR3 runs 11 residues. The DNA for the CDR3 is TGTGCCAGCAGTGTTAACACTGAAGCTTTCTTT. This codes for CASSVNTEAFF.

The V call is TRBV30, the J call TRBJ1-6; D gene ambiguous. The germline V and J ends were trimmed by 2 bases and 14 bases, with 7 bases remaining between them. Germline lookup yields CDR1 GTSNPN and CDR2 SVGIG (reference sequence). This CDR3 is built from 10 residues. CDR3 sequence reads: CAWSLGTLHF. As DNA, the CDR3 is TGTGCCTGGAGTCTGGGGACCCTCCACTTT.

Concerning this clonotype: Here the CDR3 omits its conserved ending phenylalanine or tryptophan, so a read error is the likely source. The chain uses TRBV20-1 and TRBJ1-5; the D gene is possibly TRBD1 (5 bases). CDR1 and CDR2 (germline): DFQATT, SNEGSKA (reference sequence). With 5 bases removed from V and 0 bases from J, the gap between germline ends came to 14 bases. The CDR3 totals 15 residues. The CDR3 nucleotides read TGCAGTGCTCAAATAGACAGCTATAGCAATCAGCCCCAGCATTCT. Translating gives CSAQIDSYSNQPQHS.

The chain is built from TRBV28 and TRBJ2-3, with TRBD1 matching 7 bases. Trimming cost V 6 bases and J 0 bases; bases outside gene matches: 6. The CDR3 covers 15 residues. Germline values: CDR1 MDHEN, CDR2 SYDVKM. CDR3 residues: CASRPGDSSTDTQYF. The DNA for the CDR3 is TGTGCCAGCAGACCCGGGGACAGCAGCACAGATACGCAGTATTTT.

DNA for the CDR3: TGCAGTGCTAGAGATAACGAGCAGGGAGTCGACGAGCAGTACTTC. It translates to CSARDNEQGVDEQYF. The chain employs TRBV20-1 and TRBJ2-7; D possibly uses TRBD1 or TRBD2 (5 bases each). Trimming took off 0 bases at V and 5 bases at J, with 17 bases between the two ends. CDR3 length equals 15 residues. Germline V gives CDR1 DFQATT, CDR2 SNEGSKA (reference sequence).

The chain is built from TRBV27 and TRBJ1-5; tentatively, D is TRBD1 (5 bases). The V gene lost 0 bases and the J gene lost 7 bases, with 10 bases spanning the gap. This CDR3 has 14 residues. Germline CDR1 and CDR2: MNHEY and SMNVEV (reference sequence). The CDR3, as DNA: TGTGCCAGCAGTTTATCGAGGGGTGGGCAGCCCCAGCATTTT. It translates to CASSLSRGGQPQHF.

The chain joins TRBV27 to TRBJ2-5; no reliable D call. Per germline, CDR1 MNHEY and CDR2 SMNVEV (reference sequence). The CDR3 has 12 amino acids. Trimming took 3 bases from V and 5 from J, leaving 7 bases between them. CDR3 residues: CASSFPGETQYF. DNA for the CDR3: TGTGCCAGCAGTTTCCCCGGGGAGACCCAGTACTTC.

V usage is TRBV29-1 and J usage is TRBJ2-4, with unresolved D. The V end lost 0 bases, the J end lost 6 bases, and 18 bases lay between the germline ends. CDR3 length: 16 residues. Germline V CDR1 and CDR2: SQVTM, ANQGSEA. The CDR3 nucleotides are TGCAGCGTTGAAGAACCGACGCTGCAGAGCTCAAACATTCAGTACTTC. Its protein product is CSVEEPTLQSSNIQYF.

This chain uses TRBV24-1 with TRBJ1-5; no firm D call. V dropped 4 bases and J dropped 3 bases, with 6 bases sitting between them. Germline V lookup: CDR1 KGHDR, CDR2 SFDVKD. This CDR3 is built from 13 residues. CDR3 in amino acids: CATSDADNQPQHF. CDR3 nucleotide sequence: TGTGCCACCAGTGACGCCGACAATCAGCCCCAGCATTTT.

The chain is built from TRBV7-9 and TRBJ2-1; D is possibly TRBD2 (6 bases). Germline loops: CDR1 SEHNR, CDR2 FQNEAQ (reference sequence). This CDR3 comprises 14 residues. Trimming took off 4 bases at V and 9 bases at J, with 16 bases between the two ends. The CDR3 spells CASSSPTSPSEQFF. The CDR3 DNA is TGTGCCAGCAGCTCCCCCACTAGCCCTTCTGAGCAGTTCTTC.

This rearrangement joins TRBV15 to TRBJ1-6; D unclear. The V gene lost 5 bases and the J gene lost 0 bases, with 8 bases spanning the gap. Germline V gene lookup returns CDR1 LNHNV and CDR2 YYDKDF (reference sequence). The CDR3 runs to 15 residues. DNA of the CDR3: TGTGCCACCAGCCTGTACAGCTCCTATAATTCACCCCTCCACTTT. This gives the protein CATSLYSSYNSPLHF.

This clonotype was seen a single time. J is TRBJ1-1 and V is TRBV19, with D tentatively TRBD1 (5 bases). CDR1 LNHDA and CDR2 SQIVND come from the germline V gene (reference sequence). The length of the CDR3 is 13 residues. Trimming pared 9 bases from V and 1 base from J, leaving 12 bases between. CDR3 in amino acids: CASRLTGNTEAFF. CDR3 bases: TGTGCCAGCCGTCTTACAGGGAACACTGAAGCTTTCTTT.

The chain uses TRBV11-2 and TRBJ1-2, with 7 bases that match TRBD1. CDR3 length: 17 residues. CDR1 is SGHAT and CDR2 is FQNNGV in the germline V gene. J gave up 0 bases and V 6 bases, and 13 bases lay outside the gene matches. CDR3 bases: TGTGCCAGCAGAGCCCTGACAGGGCGCCCATCTAACTATGGCTACACCTTC. Its translation is CASRALTGRPSNYGYTF.

The chain joins TRBV5-6 to TRBJ1-1, with TRBD1 matching 7 bases. J lost 0 bases, V lost 4 bases, and 6 bases had no gene match. Germline CDR1 is SGHDT and CDR2 is YYEEEE. The CDR3 has 15 residues. CDR3 sequence: CASSHDRALNTEAFF. DNA for the CDR3: TGTGCCAGCAGCCACGACAGGGCCCTGAACACTGAAGCTTTCTTT.

J is TRBJ1-3 and V is TRBV7-2; 7 positions match TRBD1. Germline loops: CDR1 SGHTA, CDR2 FQGNSA. The CDR3 runs to 16 residues. The ends lost 3 bases at V and 4 bases at J; junction bases unmatched: 9. CDR3 in amino acids: CASSFRRGLSGNTIYF. As DNA, the CDR3 is TGTGCCAGCAGCTTTAGAAGGGGGCTTTCGGGAAACACCATATATTTT.

The chain uses TRBV6-5 and TRBJ2-5, with a tentative D call TRBD1 (6 bases). V dropped 0 bases and J dropped 4 bases, with 9 bases sitting between them. This CDR3 comprises 14 residues. Germline CDR1 is MNHEY and CDR2 is SVGAGI. The CDR3 is CASSYSNRVETQYF. In nucleotides, the CDR3 is TGTGCCAGCAGTTACTCAAACAGGGTAGAGACCCAGTACTTC.

The rearrangement joins TRBV27 to TRBJ2-3; D not resolved. There are 13 residues in the CDR3. Germline loops: CDR1 MNHEY, CDR2 SMNVEV (reference sequence). V shed 2 bases and J shed 4 bases, with 7 bases lying between them. CDR3 nucleotides: TGTGCCAGCAGTTTAGGGCGAGCAGATACGCAGTATTTT. Its translation is CASSLGRADTQYF.

The chain carries TRBV2 and TRBJ1-2; D unclear. V lost 6 bases and J lost 8, with 10 bases in between. The CDR3 runs 11 residues. CDR1 SNHLY and CDR2 FYNNEI come from the germline V gene. The CDR3 bases are TGTGCCAGCAGCGCCAATCAAGGCTACACCTTC. Residues: CASSANQGYTF. Variable domain in full (rest from reference TRBV2 and TRBJ1-2): EPEVTQTPSHQVTQMGQEVILRCVPISNHLYFYWYRQILGQKVEFLVSFYNNEISEKSEIFDDQFSVERPDGSNFTLKIRSTKLEDSAMYFCASSANQGYTFGSGTRLTVV.